This TCR beta chain was observed in a study of response to subunit inactivated influenza vaccine. Per germline, CDR1 MGHRA and CDR2 YSYEKL. With V trimmed by 2 bases and J by 6 bases, 8 bases remained unmatched. The CDR3 sequence is 16 residues long. Whole-study findings and limits: Only a handful of new T cells, the authors suggested, are recruited with each seasonal influenza vaccination.

TCRdb reanalysed the RT-PCR reads using MiXCR and keeps one entry per CDR3 protein. This sample has hundreds of thousands of distinct CDR3 sequences, with 12% found just once. A remark on this clonotype: Its antigen is undetermined.

This receptor was taken from a man aged 50-60 years who received an inactivated influenza vaccine. Source: PBMCs from blood, taken on the day of vaccination. The genes are TRBV4-1 and TRBJ1-5, with 9 bases lining up with TRBD1. As DNA, the CDR3 is TGCGCCAGCAGCCAACCGGGACAGGGTAGTGGTCAGCCCCAGCATTTT. Protein product: CASSQPGQGSGQPQHF.